This record looks at one T cell receptor beta chain sequence and its context. The data are from a study of Ad26.COV2.S vaccination and SARS-CoV-2 variants. This sample's treatment: about 20 received Ad26.COV2.S at low or high dose, single or two shots; about five received placebo; per-sample allocation not given. Following the first vaccine or placebo injection, samples were taken on day 63. This table comes from immunoSEQ multiplex PCR, and its TCRdb copy is limited to in-frame clones, with some not included. In the table there are some 320,000 clones, 85% to 90% of which are singletons. The sample in question was peripheral blood, obtained in a trial of Ad26.COV2.S vaccine versus placebo. This clonotype was sampled from a person between 18 and 65 years old who received the Ad26.COV2.S COVID-19 vaccine or a placebo.

The CDR3 region has the DNA TGCGCCAGCAGTCAAACCGGGACAGCCAATCAGCCCCAGCATTTT. Its protein is CASSQTGTANQPQHF. V gene TRBV23-1 combines with J gene TRBJ1-5; 7 nucleotides match TRBD1. TRBV23-1 is designated an ORF whose function remains uncertain. The CDR3 contains 15 residues. Unmatched junction bases numbered 4, after V lost 2 bases and J lost 3 bases.